This passage covers 20 T cell receptor beta chains from one sample sequenced in a study of CD8 T cells in Susac syndrome. Reverse transcription of about 0.45 to 1 ug RNA was carried out with random hexamers. A single record per CDR3 protein comes from TCRdb applying MiXCR to the immunoSEQ multiplex PCR reads. Here the sample spans roughly 130,000 distinct CDR3 sequences, more than 90% being singletons. The sequenced material came from CD4+ T cells from PBMCs. The source of these receptors is a human donor in good health.

The J gene is TRBJ2-5, the V gene TRBV20-1; 10 nucleotides line up with TRBD2. The CDR3 consists of 14 residues. Germline-derived CDR1 and CDR2 are DFQATT and SNEGSKA (reference sequence). Losses at the gene ends were 8 bases for V and 4 bases for J; bases not matched to a gene: 10. The CDR3 sequence: CSRYQREGVETQYF. The CDR3 nucleotides read TGCAGTCGATACCAGCGGGAGGGAGTAGAGACCCAGTACTTC.

The rearrangement joins TRBV18 to TRBJ2-5, with 7 bases matching TRBD1. This CDR3 spans 15 amino acids. The J segment lost 5 bases and the V segment lost 8 bases, leaving 14 bases of the junction unmatched. Per germline, CDR1 KGHSH and CDR2 LQKENI. CDR3 amino acids: CASGIGGSAGETQYF. The CDR3 bases are TGTGCCAGCGGAATAGGGGGCTCGGCGGGTGAGACCCAGTACTTC.

The chain recombines TRBV24-1 with TRBJ2-1, with D hard to call. Germline V CDR1 and CDR2: KGHDR, SFDVKD. Trimming cost V 1 base and J 5 bases, with 14 bases left between them. CDR3 length equals 16 residues. Written as DNA, the CDR3 is TGTGCCACCAGTGATTTTGCCAGAAAGAATAACAATGAGCAGTTCTTC. Encoded protein: CATSDFARKNNNEQFF.

The chain carries TRBV4-1 and TRBJ2-2, with TRBD2 identical over 9 bases. Trimming took 6 bases from V and 6 from J; bases not matched to a gene: 8. Looked up from germline, CDR1 is MGHRA and CDR2 is YSYEKL. The CDR3 is 15 residues long. The CDR3 DNA reads as TGCGCCAGCAGAGGGCTAGCGGGACGACCCGGGGAGCTGTTTTTT. Translated: CASRGLAGRPGELFF.

The rearrangement joins TRBV29-1 to TRBJ2-7; D ambiguous. Germline loops: CDR1 SQVTM, CDR2 ANQGSEA. CDR3 size: 11 residues. V was shortened by 6 bases and J by 3 bases, with 9 bases between the two germline ends. The CDR3 DNA sequence: TGCAGCGTATCAGACCGCTACGAGCAGTACTTC. This translates into CSVSDRYEQYF.

V usage is TRBV7-2 and J usage is TRBJ2-1; D not certain. Per germline, CDR1 SGHTA and CDR2 FQGNSA. The V end lost 5 bases, the J end lost 9 bases, and 11 bases lay between the germline ends. The CDR3 length is 12 residues. Here the CDR3 DNA reads TGTGCCAGCAGCCCAGGCAAGGGTGAGCAGTTCTTC. This translates into CASSPGKGEQFF.

The chain couples TRBV20-1 to TRBJ2-1; no reliable D call. The V gene lost 5 bases and the J gene lost 10 bases, with 18 bases spanning the gap. The CDR3 is 13 amino acids. The V gene's germline CDR1 is DFQATT and CDR2 SNEGSKA (reference sequence). The CDR3 loop is CSASRTSKEEQFF. The CDR3 DNA reads TGCAGTGCTTCCCGGACCTCTAAAGAAGAGCAGTTCTTC.

This sequence joins TRBV29-1 and TRBJ1-2; no clear D gene. Trimming took off 6 bases at V and 2 bases at J, with 10 bases between the two ends. Germline assignment: CDR1 SQVTM and CDR2 ANQGSEA. The CDR3 has 12 amino acids. The CDR3 reads CSVELSNYGYTF. CDR3 DNA: TGCAGCGTCGAACTCTCCAACTATGGCTACACCTTC. The full variable domain, its missing parts supplied by reference TRBV29-1 and TRBJ1-2, is SAVISQKPSRDICQRGTSLTIQCQVDSQVTMMFWYRQQPGQSLTLIATANQGSEATYESGFVIDKFPISRPNLTFSTLTVSNMSPEDSSIYLCSVELSNYGYTFGSGTRLTVV.

The chain combines TRBV2 with TRBJ2-3; tentatively, D is TRBD1 (6 bases). Germline V gene lookup returns CDR1 SNHLY and CDR2 FYNNEI. The ends were cut back, 11 bases at V and 9 bases at J, with 18 bases in the middle. The CDR3 is 12 amino acids. The CDR3 DNA is TGTGCCGGCCACAGGGAAGTGGGCACGCAGTATTTT. The encoded protein is CAGHREVGTQYF.

The chain employs TRBV20-1 and TRBJ2-6; the match to TRBD1 covers 7 bases. V shed 5 bases, J shed 1 base, and the junction held 5 bases outside the gene matches. The CDR3 extends over 15 amino acids. Germline assignment: CDR1 DFQATT and CDR2 SNEGSKA (reference sequence). Written as DNA, the CDR3 is TGCAGTGCTCGTGACAGGGTTTCTGGGGCCAACGTCCTGACTTTC. It codes for CSARDRVSGANVLTF.

The CDR3 region has the DNA TGTGCCAGCAGATTTTCCGGGACAGGGGACCAGACCCAGTACTTC. It is translated as CASRFSGTGDQTQYF. The V and J genes are TRBV6-5 and TRBJ2-5; 10 bases line up with TRBD1. Germline V gene sequence: CDR1 MNHEY, CDR2 SVGAGI. V lost 6 bases, J lost 6 bases, and 10 bases stayed unmatched. The CDR3 covers 15 residues.

This clonotype was recorded only once. This chain joins TRBV19 and TRBJ2-1; D gene uncertain. The germline V gene has CDR1 LNHDA and CDR2 SQIVND (reference sequence). The CDR3 covers 15 residues. Deletions cut 5 bases from V and 6 bases from J, with 17 bases between. CDR3 sequence: CASSPKSRFGNEQFF. For the CDR3, the DNA is TGTGCCAGTAGTCCGAAGTCGAGGTTTGGCAATGAGCAGTTCTTC.

The genes are TRBV2 and TRBJ2-1; no clear D. The CDR3 consists of 11 residues. V lost 7 bases to trimming and J lost 4 bases, with 5 bases between them. Germline V gene data show CDR1 as SNHLY and CDR2 as FYNNEI. CDR3 nucleotides: TGTGCCAGCAATACATACAATGAGCAGTTCTTC. This translates into CASNTYNEQFF.

The table lists this clonotype with a count of one. The chain combines TRBV3-1 with TRBJ2-1, with 14 bases aligning to TRBD2. Germline V gives CDR1 LGHDT, CDR2 YNNKEL (reference sequence). V was pared by 3 bases and J by 6 bases, with 4 bases of the junction left unmatched. CDR3 length: 16 residues. This CDR3 reads CASSQEGLAGANEQFF. Here the CDR3 DNA reads TGTGCCAGCAGCCAGGAGGGACTAGCGGGAGCCAATGAGCAGTTCTTC.

DNA of the CDR3: TGTGCCAGCAGTCTACTTAACCGGGACAGGCGGACCTATGGCTACACCTTC. Protein sequence: CASSLLNRDRRTYGYTF. V is TRBV6-2 or TRBV6-3 and J is TRBJ1-2; 8 nucleotides agree with TRBD1. With V trimmed by 5 bases and J by 4 bases, 15 bases remained unmatched. Germline V lookup: CDR1 MNHEY, CDR2 SVGEGT. The CDR3 consists of 17 residues.

This chain joins TRBV29-1 and TRBJ2-1, with D perhaps being TRBD1 or TRBD2 (6 bases each). Germline V lookup: CDR1 SQVTM, CDR2 ANQGSEA. The CDR3 contains 14 residues. The V end was cut by 3 bases, the J end by 0 bases, with 9 bases between. Written as DNA, the CDR3 is TGCAGCGTTGACAAGGGGGGCTCCTACAATGAGCAGTTCTTC. This codes for CSVDKGGSYNEQFF.

J is TRBJ1-1 and V is TRBV20-1, with no clear D. The CDR3 is 15 residues long. V lost 0 bases to trimming and J lost 7 bases, with 18 bases between them. Germline V gene data show CDR1 as DFQATT and CDR2 as SNEGSKA (reference sequence). CDR3 DNA: TGCAGTGCTAGAGATCGGCGGGGTAGAGATGATGAAGCTTTCTTT. It yields the protein CSARDRRGRDDEAFF.

The gene calls are TRBV2 and TRBJ1-1; D uncertain. CDR3 length equals 14 residues. Trimming shortened V by 8 bases and J by 4 bases, and 17 bases separated the two germline ends. CDR1 and CDR2 (germline): SNHLY, FYNNEI. The DNA of the CDR3 is TGTGCCAGCTCCGGAAGGCGAAAAAGCACTGAAGCTTTCTTT. Its protein product is CASSGRRKSTEAFF.

This chain connects TRBV3-1 to TRBJ2-1; maybe TRBD2 (5 bases). This CDR3 has 17 amino acids. The V gene's germline CDR1 is LGHDT and CDR2 YNNKEL (reference sequence). Deletions cut 3 bases from V and 6 bases from J, with 21 bases between. The chain's CDR3 is CASSQDSRLASSNEQFF. DNA of the CDR3: TGTGCCAGCAGCCAGGATAGTCGTCTAGCTTCATCCAATGAGCAGTTCTTC.

V and J are TRBV12-3 or TRBV12-4 and TRBJ2-7; TRBD1 or TRBD2 may be the D gene (5 bases each). V lost 4 bases, J lost 4 bases, and 14 bases lay in between. The CDR3 consists of 14 residues. CDR3 DNA: TGTGCCAGCAGTTGGCCGGGACCCTCTTACGAGCAGTACTTC. Encoded protein: CASSWPGPSYEQYF.